This T cell receptor (beta chain) was obtained from a study of T cell responses to AZD1222 COVID-19 vaccine. Regarding the study as a whole: Elevations in Spike-specific TCR breadth and depth followed administration of two AZD1222 doses. Reportedly, close to half of spike-specific TCRs are directed against unmutated variant regions.

Germline V gene sequence: CDR1 SGHAT, CDR2 FQNNGV. Unmatched junction bases numbered 6, after V lost 4 bases and J lost 10 bases. The CDR3 runs 12 residues. The repertoire was sequenced with immunoSEQ multiplex PCR; TCRdb's copy has only in-frame clones and lacks some. The sample includes some 92,000 clones, approximately 91% of them seen just once. Worth noting for this clone: Its target is unknown.

Sequences were derived from peripheral blood, sampled on day 0 of AZD1222 vaccination. V and J are TRBV11-2 and TRBJ2-5; 7 bases are shared with TRBD2. This clonotype was sampled from an adult in good health. The CDR3 here is CASSSRGLDQYF. The CDR3 region has the DNA TGTGCCAGCAGCTCGCGGGGGTTGGACCAGTACTTC.